The clone carrying this T cell receptor (beta chain) has at least ten counts. Its antigen remains unidentified. The data are from a study of neurological immune-mediated disorders. About the study: Secondary progressive cases numbered 3 among the approximately 35 multiple sclerosis patients, while the other 31 were relapsing-remitting. General study results and limits: Falling below healthy controls, multiple sclerosis showed the least TCR clonal expansion, while HTLV-1-associated myelopathy showed the most.

As for the cDNA, it was generated by 5'RACE with 10-nucleotide random UMIs. In every sequencing run, more than 170 million TCR-beta sequences were generated from 15-18 subjects. TCRdb redid the calling of the 5' RACE reads with MiXCR, one entry per CDR3 protein. The sample has more than 75,000 distinct CDR3 sequences, approximately 5% seen once; the top ten hold around 2.3%. The germline V gene encodes CDR1 SGHVS and CDR2 FQNEAQ. V shed 4 bases and J shed 0 bases, with 13 bases lying between them. This CDR3 region has 15 residues. The chain has TRBV7-8 and TRBJ2-7; D perhaps matches TRBD1 (6 bases). This sequence originates from a woman aged 25 to 45 with multiple sclerosis. The material sequenced was PBMCs. The CDR3 sequence is CASSSHQGPSYEQYF. CDR3 nucleotide sequence: TGTGCCAGCAGCTCGCACCAGGGGCCCTCCTACGAGCAGTACTTC.